The entry that follows covers one T cell receptor beta chain sequence. A single base separates this from a much larger clone, so it may be a read error. The record originates from a study of T cell repertoires in cytomegalovirus infection. TCRdb itself ran the reads through MiXCR, one entry per CDR3 protein. This sample has around 530,000 distinct CDR3 sequences, with 15% to 20% found just once. The CDR3 runs 15 residues. The V gene's germline CDR1 is SGHAT and CDR2 FQNNGV. The specimen was CD8+ T cells from PBMCs. The receptor was isolated from a human donor in good health (CMV status not recorded). Some clones in this sample may be carry-over from other donors' samples. The genes are TRBV11-2 and TRBJ2-2; D possibly corresponds to TRBD1 (5 bases). The CDR3, as DNA: TGTGCCAGCAGCTCCAGGACATTGAACTCCGGGGAGCTGTTTTTT. It is translated as CASSSRTLNSGELFF.